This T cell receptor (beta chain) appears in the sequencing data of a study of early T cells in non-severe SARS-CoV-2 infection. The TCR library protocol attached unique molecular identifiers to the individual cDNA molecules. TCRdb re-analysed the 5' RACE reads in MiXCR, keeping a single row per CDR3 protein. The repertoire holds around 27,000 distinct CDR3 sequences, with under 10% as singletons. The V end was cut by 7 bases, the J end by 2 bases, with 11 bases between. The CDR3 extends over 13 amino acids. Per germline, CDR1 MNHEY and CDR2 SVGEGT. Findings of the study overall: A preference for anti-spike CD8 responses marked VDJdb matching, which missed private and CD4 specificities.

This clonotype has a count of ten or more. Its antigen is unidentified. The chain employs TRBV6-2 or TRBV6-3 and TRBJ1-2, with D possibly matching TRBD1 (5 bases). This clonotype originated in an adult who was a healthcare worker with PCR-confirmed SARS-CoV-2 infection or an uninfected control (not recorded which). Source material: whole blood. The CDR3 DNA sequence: TGTGCCAGCACCTTGGACACAAACTATGGCTACACCTTC. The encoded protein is CASTLDTNYGYTF.